Included here is one T cell receptor (beta chain) sequence, with context. Participants' reported clinical history set cohort assignment. These data are taken from a study of blood T cell repertoires in COVID-19. Study details: Samples representing acute and convalescent COVID-19 were sourced from the United States, Italy and Spain. T cells, B-cell-depleted T cells, or PBMCs supplied cDNA or gDNA.

Authors' analysis steps: Using reference gene primer amplification, nucleated cell counts were estimated. Produced via immunoSEQ multiplex PCR; TCRdb's table is partial and in-frame only. The DNA was the basis for D and trimming; V, J and clone size are from that table. The repertoire holds 150,000 or so clones, with roughly 80% as singletons. The sequenced sample was PBMCs or T cells enriched from blood (not recorded which). The TCR originated in a woman aged 60-70 years who had recovered from COVID-19.

The CDR3 DNA is TGTGCCAGTAAGGTGCAGGGGGGTGAAAAACTGTTTTTT. This gives the protein CASKVQGGEKLFF. V is TRBV19 and J is TRBJ1-4, with 7 bases lining up with TRBD1. The V gene end was trimmed by 7 bases and the J gene end by 7 bases; junction bases not matched to a gene: 6. Per germline, CDR1 LNHDA and CDR2 SQIVND (reference sequence). This CDR3 comprises 13 residues.